This entry is about one TCR beta chain. Researchers ran the PCR with 60 Vbeta and 13 Jbeta primers. Only in-frame clones appear in the TCRdb table, and some are missing; sequencing was by immunoSEQ multiplex PCR. The sample consists of 150,000 to 200,000 clones, 75% to 90% of them appearing once. The V gene's germline CDR1 is SGHTS and CDR2 YDEGEE. The V end was cut by 2 bases, the J end by 10 bases, with 13 bases between. The CDR3 consists of 14 residues. This entry is derived from a study of cytomegalovirus exposure and HLA in healthy donors. This rearrangement joins TRBV5-8 to TRBJ1-6; a possible D gene is TRBD1 (5 bases). The sequence came from a woman between 50 and 59 years old in good health and CMV-seropositive. The sequenced material came from PBMCs. Written as DNA, the CDR3 is TGTGCCAGCAGCTTTGGGGGGGGTCGCTCACCCCTCCACTTT. Translated, it gives CASSFGGGRSPLHF.